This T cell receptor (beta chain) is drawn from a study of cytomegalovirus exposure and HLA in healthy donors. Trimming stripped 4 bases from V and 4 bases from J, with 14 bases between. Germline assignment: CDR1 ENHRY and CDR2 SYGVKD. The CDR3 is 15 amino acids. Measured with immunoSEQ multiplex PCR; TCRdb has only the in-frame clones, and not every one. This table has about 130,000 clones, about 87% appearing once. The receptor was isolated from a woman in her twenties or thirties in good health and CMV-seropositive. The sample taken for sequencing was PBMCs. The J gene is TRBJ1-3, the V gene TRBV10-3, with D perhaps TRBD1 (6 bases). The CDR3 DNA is TGTGCCATCAGTGTGGACAGCCGCTCGGGAAACACCATATATTTT. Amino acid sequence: CAISVDSRSGNTIYF.